These 15 T cell receptor beta chains were all obtained from the same sample, sequenced in a study of blood T cell repertoires in COVID-19. Only in-frame clones appear in the TCRdb table, and some are missing; sequencing was by immunoSEQ multiplex PCR. The table shows hundreds of thousands of clones, with around 88% occurring only once. The sequencing input was PBMCs or T cells enriched from blood (not recorded which). These receptors were collected from a woman in her forties who had recovered from COVID-19.

The chain's CDR3 is CASSLGRFPDEQYF. As DNA, the CDR3 is TGTGCCAGCAGCTTGGGGAGGTTTCCAGACGAGCAGTACTTC. The chain recombines TRBV5-4 with TRBJ2-7, with D maybe TRBD2 (5 bases). This CDR3 region has 14 residues. The germline gives CDR1 SGHNT, CDR2 YYREEE (reference sequence). V shed 0 bases and J shed 5 bases, with 12 bases lying between them.

The V and J genes are TRBV21-1 and TRBJ1-3; TRBD1, the table's D call, lacks a check against the DNA. TRBV21-1 is a pseudogene segment. The CDR3 is 16 residues long. Here the CDR3 DNA reads TGTGCCAGCAGCAAAGGGGGACAGGGGGCAGGAAACACCATATATTTT. Amino acid sequence: CASSKGGQGAGNTIYF.

The chain combines TRBV4-2 with TRBJ2-7, with 8 bases aligning to TRBD2. CDR1 is LGHNA and CDR2 is YNFKEQ in the germline V gene. This CDR3 is built from 14 residues. V lost 0 bases to trimming and J lost 5 bases; unmatched junction nucleotides: 3. CDR3 residues: CASSQESGRHEQYF. The CDR3 DNA follows: TGTGCCAGCAGCCAAGAAAGCGGGAGACACGAGCAGTACTTC.

V is TRBV5-1 and J is TRBJ2-7; 7 bases fit TRBD2. The CDR3 has 14 amino acids. From germline, CDR1 is SGHRS and CDR2 YFSETQ. V shed 8 bases, J shed 3 bases, and the junction held 11 bases outside the gene matches. The CDR3 DNA reads TGCGCCAGTAGGAGGGAGGGGTCGGTCTACGAGCAGTACTTC. Its protein product is CASRREGSVYEQYF.

V is TRBV6-5 and J is TRBJ2-7; weak D call: TRBD1 (5 bases). The CDR3 has 14 amino acids. V was clipped by 4 bases and J by 0 bases, with 10 bases between them. Germline V gene sequence: CDR1 MNHEY, CDR2 SVGAGI. The CDR3 is CASSLDSNSYEQYF. The CDR3 DNA reads TGTGCCAGCAGTTTAGACAGCAACTCCTACGAGCAGTACTTC.

The chain links TRBV12-3 or TRBV12-4 to TRBJ2-7; the D is unclear. The V end was cut by 5 bases, the J end by 4 bases, with 9 bases between. The CDR3 length is 12 residues. DNA for the CDR3: TGTGCCAGCAGTATTCGGGTTTACGAGCAGTACTTC. It codes for CASSIRVYEQYF.

The chain carries TRBV2 and TRBJ1-4; D is undetermined. Germline V CDR1 and CDR2: SNHLY, FYNNEI. The germline V and J ends were trimmed by 6 bases and 1 base, with 12 bases remaining between them. The CDR3 is 15 residues long. The CDR3 reads CASRAVQLTNEKLFF. CDR3 coding DNA: TGTGCCAGCAGGGCAGTACAGTTAACTAATGAAAAACTGTTTTTT.

V usage is TRBV18 and J usage is TRBJ1-4; D remains unclear. The CDR3 is 13 amino acids. CDR1 is KGHSH, CDR2 LQKENI, per germline. V gave up 6 bases and J gave up 8 bases, with 13 bases separating them. The CDR3 DNA is TGTGCCAGCTCCCCCGAGAGGGTGGAAAAACTGTTTTTT. It codes for CASSPERVEKLFF.

The chain links TRBV20-1 to TRBJ1-2; TRBD1 matches 7 bases. Germline CDR1 reads DFQATT; CDR2 reads SNEGSKA (reference sequence). CDR3 size: 14 residues. The V gene end was trimmed by 3 bases and the J gene end by 4 bases; junction bases not matched to a gene: 8. CDR3 bases: TGCAGTGCTAGTCACACAGGGGTGGGCTATGGCTACACCTTC. This translates into CSASHTGVGYGYTF.

The chain is built from TRBV2 and TRBJ1-5; D gene unclear. This CDR3 is 14 amino acids long. CDR1 is SNHLY, CDR2 FYNNEI, per germline. V lost 7 bases, J lost 6 bases, and 16 bases lay in between. The CDR3 nucleotides are TGTGCCAGCAAGGAGGAACTGCTGGTTCAGCCCCAGCATTTT. It codes for CASKEELLVQPQHF. Full variable domain (missing parts from reference TRBV2 and TRBJ1-5): EPEVTQTPSHQVTQMGQEVILRCVPISNHLYFYWYRQILGQKVEFLVSFYNNEISEKSEIFDDQFSVERPDGSNFTLKIRSTKLEDSAMYFCASKEELLVQPQHFGDGTRLSIL.

This chain connects TRBV19 to TRBJ1-1, with D perhaps TRBD1 (5 bases). This CDR3 is built from 17 residues. Germline CDR1 LNHDA, CDR2 SQIVND (reference sequence). The V gene lost 4 bases and the J gene lost 2 bases, with 20 bases spanning the gap. In nucleotides, the CDR3 is TGTGCCAGTAGTACCCAAGCTCTCCTCACAGGAAACACTGAAGCTTTCTTT. It specifies CASSTQALLTGNTEAFF.

The V call is TRBV28, the J call TRBJ2-2, with TRBD1 matching over 10 bases. The CDR3 runs 14 residues. V was clipped by 6 bases and J by 7 bases; unmatched bases: 5. The germline CDR1 and CDR2 sequences are MDHEN and SYDVKM. This CDR3 reads CASSGQGGIGELFF. The DNA of the CDR3 is TGTGCCAGCAGCGGACAGGGGGGTATCGGGGAGCTGTTTTTT. Based on the CDR3 plus reference TRBV28 and TRBJ2-2, the full variable domain is DVKVTQSSRYLVKRTGEKVFLECVQDMDHENMFWYRQDPGLGLRLIYFSYDVKMKEKGDIPEGYSVSREKKERFSLILESASTNQTSMYLCASSGQGGIGELFFGEGSRLTVL.

The chain links TRBV30 to TRBJ1-2, with D unresolved. The CDR3 spans 14 residues. CDR1 is GTSNPN and CDR2 is SVGIG in the germline V gene (reference sequence). V lost 3 bases, J lost 4 bases, and 15 bases lay in between. The CDR3 sequence is CAWSRRTDLYGYTF. Here the CDR3 DNA reads TGTGCCTGGAGCCGCCGGACTGATCTCTATGGCTACACCTTC. Variable domain in full (rest from reference TRBV30 and TRBJ1-2): SQTIHQWPATLVQPVGSPLSLECTVEGTSNPNLYWYRQAAGRGLQLLFYSVGIGQISSEVPQNLSASRPQDRQFILSSKKLLLSDSGFYLCAWSRRTDLYGYTFGSGTRLTVV.

This clone was picked up a small number of times. CDR3 region: CASSSNFYEQYF. CDR3 nucleotide sequence: TGTGCCAGCAGTTCCAATTTCTACGAGCAGTACTTC. The chain uses TRBV6-2 or TRBV6-3 and TRBJ2-7; D unclear. CDR3 length: 12 amino acids. Germline-derived CDR1 and CDR2 are MNHEY and SVGEGT. Trimming removed 4 bases at V and 3 bases at J, with 7 bases between.

This chain connects TRBV28 to TRBJ2-5, with D maybe TRBD2 (5 bases). The germline CDR1 and CDR2 sequences are MDHEN and SYDVKM. This CDR3 region has 16 residues. V dropped 1 base and J dropped 5 bases, with 17 bases sitting between them. The DNA for the CDR3 is TGTGCCAGCAGTTTATCTCGCGGGCCCCAGTCCGAGACCCAGTACTTC. It encodes CASSLSRGPQSETQYF.